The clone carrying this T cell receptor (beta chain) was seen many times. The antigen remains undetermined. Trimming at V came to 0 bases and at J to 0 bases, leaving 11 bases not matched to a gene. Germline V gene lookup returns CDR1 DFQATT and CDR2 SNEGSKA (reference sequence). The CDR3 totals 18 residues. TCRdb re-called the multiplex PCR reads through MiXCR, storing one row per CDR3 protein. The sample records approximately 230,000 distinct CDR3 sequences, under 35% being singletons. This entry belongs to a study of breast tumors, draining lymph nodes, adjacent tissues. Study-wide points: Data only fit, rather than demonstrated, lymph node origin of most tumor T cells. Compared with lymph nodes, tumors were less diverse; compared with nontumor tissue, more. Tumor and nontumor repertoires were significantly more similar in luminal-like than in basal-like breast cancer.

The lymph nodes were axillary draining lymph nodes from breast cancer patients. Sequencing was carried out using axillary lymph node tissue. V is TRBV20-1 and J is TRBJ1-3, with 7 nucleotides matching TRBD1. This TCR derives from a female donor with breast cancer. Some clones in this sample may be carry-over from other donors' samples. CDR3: CSARDGGRGQGSGNTIYF. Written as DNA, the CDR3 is TGCAGTGCTAGAGATGGTGGGAGGGGGCAAGGCTCTGGAAACACCATATATTTT.